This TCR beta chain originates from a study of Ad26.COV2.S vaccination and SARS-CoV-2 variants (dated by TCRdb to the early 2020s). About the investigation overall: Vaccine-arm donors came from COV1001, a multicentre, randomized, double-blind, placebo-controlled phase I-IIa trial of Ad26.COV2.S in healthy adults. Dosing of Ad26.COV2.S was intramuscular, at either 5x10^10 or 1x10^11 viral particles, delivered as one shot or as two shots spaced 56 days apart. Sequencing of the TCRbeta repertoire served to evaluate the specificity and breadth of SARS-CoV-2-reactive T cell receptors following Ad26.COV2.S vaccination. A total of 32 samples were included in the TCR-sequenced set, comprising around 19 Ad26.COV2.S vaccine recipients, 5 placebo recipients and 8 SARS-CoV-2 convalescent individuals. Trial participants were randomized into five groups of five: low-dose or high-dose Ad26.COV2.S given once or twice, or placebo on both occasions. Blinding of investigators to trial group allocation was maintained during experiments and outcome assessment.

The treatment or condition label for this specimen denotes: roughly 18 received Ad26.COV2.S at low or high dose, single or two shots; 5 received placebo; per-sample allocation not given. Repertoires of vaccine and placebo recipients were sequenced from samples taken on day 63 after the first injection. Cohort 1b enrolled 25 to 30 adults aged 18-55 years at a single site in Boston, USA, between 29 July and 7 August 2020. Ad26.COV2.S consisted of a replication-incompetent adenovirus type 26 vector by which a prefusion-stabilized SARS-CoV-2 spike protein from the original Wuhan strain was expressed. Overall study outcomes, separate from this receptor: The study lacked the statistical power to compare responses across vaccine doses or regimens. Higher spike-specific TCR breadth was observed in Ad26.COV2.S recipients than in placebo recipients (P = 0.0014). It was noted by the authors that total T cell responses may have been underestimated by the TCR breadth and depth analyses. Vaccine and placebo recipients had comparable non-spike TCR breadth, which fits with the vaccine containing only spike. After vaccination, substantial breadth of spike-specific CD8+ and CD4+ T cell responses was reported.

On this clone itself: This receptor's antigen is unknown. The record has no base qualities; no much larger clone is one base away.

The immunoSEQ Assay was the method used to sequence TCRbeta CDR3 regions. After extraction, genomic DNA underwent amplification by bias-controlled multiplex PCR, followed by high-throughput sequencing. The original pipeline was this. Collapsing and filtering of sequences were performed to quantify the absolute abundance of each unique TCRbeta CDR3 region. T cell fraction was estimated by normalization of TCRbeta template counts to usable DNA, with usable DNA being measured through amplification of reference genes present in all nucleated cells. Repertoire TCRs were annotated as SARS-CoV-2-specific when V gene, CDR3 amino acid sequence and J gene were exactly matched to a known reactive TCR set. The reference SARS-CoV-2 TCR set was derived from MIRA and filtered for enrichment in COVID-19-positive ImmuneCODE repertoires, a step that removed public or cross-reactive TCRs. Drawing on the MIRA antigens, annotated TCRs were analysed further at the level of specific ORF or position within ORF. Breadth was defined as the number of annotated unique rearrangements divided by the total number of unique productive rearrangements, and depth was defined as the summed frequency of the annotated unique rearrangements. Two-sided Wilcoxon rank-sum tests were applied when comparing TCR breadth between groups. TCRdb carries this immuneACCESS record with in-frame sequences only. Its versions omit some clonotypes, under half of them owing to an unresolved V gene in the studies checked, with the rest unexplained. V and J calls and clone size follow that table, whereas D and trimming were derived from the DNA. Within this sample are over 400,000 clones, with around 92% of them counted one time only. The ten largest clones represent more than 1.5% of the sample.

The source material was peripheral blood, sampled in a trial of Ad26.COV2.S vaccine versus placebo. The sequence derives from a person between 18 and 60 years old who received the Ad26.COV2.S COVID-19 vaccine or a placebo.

DNA sequence: TGTGCCAGCAGCTTGACTCGGGAGGCCAACTGGGGCTATGGCTACACCTTC. It codes for CASSLTREANWGYGYTF. The chain is made from TRBV5-6 and TRBJ1-2, with no reliable assignment of the D segment. The CDR3 holds 17 amino acids from the cysteine to the phenylalanine. Solely the CDR3 DNA is kept, with 51 bases framed from the first base. The junction shows trimming of 1 base on V and 4 bases on J, plus 20 bases between the germline ends. Reading the germline V gene gives CDR1 SGHDT and CDR2 YYEEEE.